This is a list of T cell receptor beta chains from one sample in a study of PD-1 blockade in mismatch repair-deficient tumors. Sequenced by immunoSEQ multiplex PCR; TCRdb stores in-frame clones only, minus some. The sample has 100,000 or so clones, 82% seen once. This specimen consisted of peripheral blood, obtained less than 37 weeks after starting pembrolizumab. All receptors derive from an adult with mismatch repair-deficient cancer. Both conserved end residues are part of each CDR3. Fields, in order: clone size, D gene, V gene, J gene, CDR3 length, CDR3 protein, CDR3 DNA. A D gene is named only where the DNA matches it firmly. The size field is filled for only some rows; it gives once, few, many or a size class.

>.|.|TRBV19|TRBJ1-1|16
CASSMVGPPVSTEAFF
TGTGCCAGTAGTATGGTAGGCCCCCCGGTGAGCACTGAAGCTTTCTTT
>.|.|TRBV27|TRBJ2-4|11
CASSLGNIQYF
TGTGCCAGCAGTTTGGGAAACATTCAGTACTTC
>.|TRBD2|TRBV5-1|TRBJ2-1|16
CASSPGTSGIRGEQFF
TGCGCCAGCAGCCCCGGGACTAGCGGGATTCGTGGTGAGCAGTTCTTC
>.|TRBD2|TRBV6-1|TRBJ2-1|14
CASSASGSINEQFF
TGTGCCAGCAGTGCTAGCGGGAGTATAAATGAGCAGTTCTTC
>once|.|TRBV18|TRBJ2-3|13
CASSLLSTDTQYF
TGTGCCAGCTCCCTCCTTAGCACAGATACGCAGTATTTT
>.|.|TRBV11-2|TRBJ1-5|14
CASSQGNSNQPQHF
TGTGCCAGCAGCCAAGGGAATAGCAATCAGCCCCAGCATTTT
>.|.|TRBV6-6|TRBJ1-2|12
CASSSLVAGYTF
TGTGCCAGCAGTTCCCTTGTTGCTGGCTACACCTTC
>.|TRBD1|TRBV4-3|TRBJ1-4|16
CASSQDLSGGLKKLFF
TGCGCCAGCAGCCAAGATCTGTCAGGGGGCTTGAAAAAACTGTTTTTT
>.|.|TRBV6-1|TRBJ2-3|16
CASSEAVFFGADTQYF
TGTGCCAGCAGTGAAGCGGTGTTTTTCGGGGCAGATACGCAGTATTTT
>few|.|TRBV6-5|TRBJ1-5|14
CASSPRQMNQPQHF
TGTGCCAGCAGTCCGAGACAGATGAATCAGCCCCAGCATTTT
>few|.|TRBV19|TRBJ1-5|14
CASNIREGNQPQHF
TGTGCCAGTAACATCAGGGAGGGGAATCAGCCCCAGCATTTT
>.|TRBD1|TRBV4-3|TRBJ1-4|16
CASSQGAGGMEEKLFF
TGCGCCAGCAGCCAGGGGGCAGGGGGCATGGAAGAAAAACTGTTTTTT
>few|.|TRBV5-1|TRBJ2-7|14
CASWDPLGTYEQYF
TGCGCCAGCTGGGACCCCTTGGGGACCTACGAGCAGTACTTC
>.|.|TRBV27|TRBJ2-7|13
CASGSPASYEQYF
TGTGCCAGCGGGTCTCCCGCCTCCTACGAGCAGTACTTC
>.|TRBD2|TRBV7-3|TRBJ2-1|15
CASSPGGGRYNEQFF
TGTGCCAGCAGCCCAGGTGGCGGGAGATACAATGAGCAGTTCTTC
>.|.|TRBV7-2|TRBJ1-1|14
CASSLARTNTEAFF
TGTGCCAGCAGCCTAGCGAGGACGAACACTGAAGCTTTCTTT
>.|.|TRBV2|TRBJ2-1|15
CASRMGPGFLDEQFF
TGTGCCAGCAGGATGGGCCCAGGGTTTCTGGATGAGCAGTTCTTC